A selection of T cell receptor beta chains follows, all from one sample in a study of T cells in narcolepsy. The data were produced by immunoSEQ multiplex PCR, yet TCRdb's version contains in-frame clones alone and is incomplete. The table shows roughly 30,000 clones, with around 78% occurring only once. Sequencing input: CD45RA- memory CD4+ T cells from PBMCs. These receptor sequences come from a human donor with narcolepsy. Both conserved end residues are part of each CDR3. The D gene is left open where the match is weak. Size tells how often a clone was seen (once, few, many) or the class of an expanded clone, and some rows leave it out.

J gene | V gene | clone size | D gene | CDR3 protein | CDR3 DNA
TRBJ1-5 | TRBV7-8 | NA | NA | CASSYRAASSNQPQHF | TGTGCCAGCAGCTATCGCGCGGCTTCTAGCAATCAGCCCCAGCATTTT
TRBJ1-6 | TRBV6-1 | once | NA | CATLVGGRDSPLHF | TGTGCCACCTTAGTTGGGGGCCGGGATTCACCCCTCCACTTT
TRBJ2-1 | TRBV27 | NA | NA | CASSFRRSTRFNEQFF | TGTGCCAGCAGTTTCCGCCGCTCGACTAGGTTTAATGAGCAGTTCTTC
TRBJ2-5 | TRBV7-2 | once | NA | CASSFGPGETQYF | TGTGCCAGCAGCTTTGGCCCCGGAGAGACCCAGTACTTC
TRBJ2-3 | TRBV5-6 | once | NA | CASSHGRLTQYF | TGTGCCAGCAGCCACGGCCGCCTAACGCAGTATTTT
TRBJ2-7 | TRBV21-1 | NA | NA | CASSNTGSSYEQYF | TGTGCCAGCAGCAATACAGGGAGCTCCTACGAGCAGTACTTC
TRBJ1-6 | TRBV15 | NA | NA | CATSLDRRDNSPLHF | TGTGCCACCAGCCTAGATCGCAGGGATAATTCACCCCTCCACTTT
TRBJ2-1 | TRBV4-1 | once | NA | CASSQIDMISYNEQFF | TGCGCCAGCAGCCAAATAGACATGATAAGCTACAATGAGCAGTTCTTC
TRBJ1-5 | TRBV21-1 | NA | NA | CASSEDNGNQPQHF | TGTGCCAGCAGCGAGGACAATGGCAATCAGCCCCAGCATTTT
TRBJ2-7 | TRBV7-8 | NA | TRBD2 | CASSASGTSYEQYF | TGTGCCAGCAGCGCCAGCGGGACCTCCTACGAGCAGTACTTC
TRBJ1-2 | TRBV4-1 | few | NA | CASSQVAGLLGYTF | TGCGCCAGCAGCCAAGTGGCCGGCCTCCTGGGCTACACCTTC
TRBJ2-2 | TRBV5-6 | NA | NA | CASSSWLLRGVTGELFF | TGTGCCAGCAGCTCGTGGCTATTGCGGGGAGTCACCGGGGAGCTGTTTTTT
TRBJ1-1 | TRBV19 | few | NA | CASSGNRVDTEAFF | TGTGCCAGTAGTGGTAACAGGGTGGACACTGAAGCTTTCTTT
TRBJ2-2 | TRBV19 | few | NA | CASSFLNRGPTTGELFF | TGTGCCAGTAGTTTCCTAAATAGGGGACCGACCACCGGGGAGCTGTTTTTT
TRBJ2-7 | TRBV19 | NA | TRBD1 | CASSMVDRDTYEQYF | TGTGCCAGTAGTATGGTGGACAGGGACACCTACGAGCAGTACTTC
TRBJ2-1 | TRBV5-1 | once | NA | CASSLAGVEQFF | TGCGCCAGCAGCTTGGCGGGGGTCGAGCAGTTCTTC
TRBJ2-5 | TRBV19 | NA | TRBD1 | CASSARDRVFETQYF | TGTGCCAGTAGCGCCCGGGACAGGGTTTTTGAGACCCAGTACTTC
TRBJ1-1 | TRBV29-1 | NA | TRBD1 | CSVLQGAFTEAFF | TGCAGCGTTCTACAGGGGGCTTTTACTGAAGCTTTCTTT
TRBJ1-2 | TRBV19 | NA | NA | CASTGRAMSYGYTF | TGTGCCTCCACAGGCAGGGCCATGTCCTATGGCTACACCTTC
TRBJ1-1 | TRBV6-1 | NA | NA | CASKPGPPSEAFF | TGTGCCAGCAAACCGGGACCCCCTTCTGAAGCTTTCTTT
TRBJ2-3 | TRBV18 | NA | TRBD1 | CASSLRPGTGKGDTQYF | TGTGCCAGCTCACTACGACCCGGGACAGGGAAAGGGGATACGCAGTATTTT
TRBJ2-1 | TRBV5-4 | NA | TRBD2 | CASSPSGRAYNEQFF | TGTGCCAGCAGTCCGAGCGGGAGGGCCTACAATGAGCAGTTCTTC
TRBJ1-2 | TRBV4-1 | NA | NA | CASSQSAGLNGYTF | TGCGCCAGCAGCCAGTCTGCAGGGCTAAATGGCTACACCTTC
TRBJ2-1 | TRBV7-3 | NA | NA | CASSSRRGNNEQFF | TGTGCCAGCAGCTCCCGACGGGGCAACAATGAGCAGTTCTTC
TRBJ2-5 | TRBV5-1 | NA | TRBD1 | CASSLRQGEETQYF | TGCGCCAGCAGCTTGAGACAGGGGGAAGAGACCCAGTACTTC
TRBJ2-1 | TRBV15 | once | NA | CATSTLTAKNYNEQFF | TGTGCCACCAGCACACTTACAGCGAAAAACTACAATGAGCAGTTCTTC
TRBJ2-7 | TRBV7-8 | few | NA | CASSLEPRRNEQYF | TGTGCCAGCAGCTTAGAGCCCCGTAGGAACGAGCAGTACTTC
TRBJ1-5 | TRBV12-5 | NA | TRBD1 | CASGLGTGVGPQHF | TGTGCTAGTGGTTTGGGGACAGGGGTGGGGCCCCAGCATTTT
TRBJ1-1 | TRBV28 | NA | NA | CASSLRNIPAFF | TGTGCCAGCAGTTTAAGGAATATTCCAGCTTTCTTT